The clone carrying this T cell receptor beta chain was found once. Methods used by the authors: Amplification from reference gene primers served as the basis for estimated nucleated cell counts. Assay: immunoSEQ multiplex PCR; the TCRdb copy retains only in-frame clones and omits some. The V and J calls and clone size are taken from that table; D and trimming were inferred from the DNA. The sample yields roughly 100,000 clones, more than 75% seen once. The data were taken from a study of blood T cell repertoires in COVID-19. In the study overall: Samples came from the United States, Italy and Spain, spanning acute and convalescent COVID-19. T cells, B-cell-depleted T cells, or PBMCs provided the cDNA or gDNA that served as material.

Germline-derived CDR1 and CDR2 are KGHDR and SFDVKD. V gave up 4 bases and J gave up 4 bases; unmatched junction bases: 14. This CDR3 is 18 amino acids long. V is TRBV24-1 and J is TRBJ2-2, with 7 nucleotides matching TRBD1. The source material was peripheral blood. The receptor was derived from a man at least 80 years old with acute or convalescent COVID-19. The CDR3 sequence: CATSEGQPFGIGTGELFF. The CDR3, as DNA: TGTGCCACCAGTGAGGGACAGCCATTCGGAATCGGCACCGGGGAGCTGTTTTTT.